This T cell receptor (beta chain) appears in the sequencing data of a study of cytomegalovirus exposure and HLA in healthy donors. With respect to this clone: No antigen is known for it.

Whole-study findings and limits: Listed as cytomegalovirus-associated were 150 to 200 TCR beta chains. A later analysis linked a missense DCLRE1C variant to TCR beta V- and J-gene trimming. A later analysis found TCR association rates differed by HLA locus, highest for DRB1 and lowest for HLA-C.

The PCR was carried out with 60 Vbeta primers and 13 Jbeta primers. Produced via immunoSEQ multiplex PCR; TCRdb's table is partial and in-frame only. This sample contains 130,000 or so clones. Germline assignment: CDR1 LNHNV and CDR2 YYDKDF (reference sequence). V gave up 8 bases and J gave up 7 bases, with 15 bases separating them. CDR3 length: 14 amino acids. Sequencing input: PBMCs. This clonotype originated in a woman aged 40 to 50 in good health and CMV-seronegative. The chain carries TRBV15 and TRBJ1-6; perhaps TRBD1 as D (6 bases). The CDR3 protein is CATRAGARNSPLHF. DNA of the CDR3: TGTGCCACCCGTGCGGGGGCGAGGAATTCACCCCTCCACTTT.